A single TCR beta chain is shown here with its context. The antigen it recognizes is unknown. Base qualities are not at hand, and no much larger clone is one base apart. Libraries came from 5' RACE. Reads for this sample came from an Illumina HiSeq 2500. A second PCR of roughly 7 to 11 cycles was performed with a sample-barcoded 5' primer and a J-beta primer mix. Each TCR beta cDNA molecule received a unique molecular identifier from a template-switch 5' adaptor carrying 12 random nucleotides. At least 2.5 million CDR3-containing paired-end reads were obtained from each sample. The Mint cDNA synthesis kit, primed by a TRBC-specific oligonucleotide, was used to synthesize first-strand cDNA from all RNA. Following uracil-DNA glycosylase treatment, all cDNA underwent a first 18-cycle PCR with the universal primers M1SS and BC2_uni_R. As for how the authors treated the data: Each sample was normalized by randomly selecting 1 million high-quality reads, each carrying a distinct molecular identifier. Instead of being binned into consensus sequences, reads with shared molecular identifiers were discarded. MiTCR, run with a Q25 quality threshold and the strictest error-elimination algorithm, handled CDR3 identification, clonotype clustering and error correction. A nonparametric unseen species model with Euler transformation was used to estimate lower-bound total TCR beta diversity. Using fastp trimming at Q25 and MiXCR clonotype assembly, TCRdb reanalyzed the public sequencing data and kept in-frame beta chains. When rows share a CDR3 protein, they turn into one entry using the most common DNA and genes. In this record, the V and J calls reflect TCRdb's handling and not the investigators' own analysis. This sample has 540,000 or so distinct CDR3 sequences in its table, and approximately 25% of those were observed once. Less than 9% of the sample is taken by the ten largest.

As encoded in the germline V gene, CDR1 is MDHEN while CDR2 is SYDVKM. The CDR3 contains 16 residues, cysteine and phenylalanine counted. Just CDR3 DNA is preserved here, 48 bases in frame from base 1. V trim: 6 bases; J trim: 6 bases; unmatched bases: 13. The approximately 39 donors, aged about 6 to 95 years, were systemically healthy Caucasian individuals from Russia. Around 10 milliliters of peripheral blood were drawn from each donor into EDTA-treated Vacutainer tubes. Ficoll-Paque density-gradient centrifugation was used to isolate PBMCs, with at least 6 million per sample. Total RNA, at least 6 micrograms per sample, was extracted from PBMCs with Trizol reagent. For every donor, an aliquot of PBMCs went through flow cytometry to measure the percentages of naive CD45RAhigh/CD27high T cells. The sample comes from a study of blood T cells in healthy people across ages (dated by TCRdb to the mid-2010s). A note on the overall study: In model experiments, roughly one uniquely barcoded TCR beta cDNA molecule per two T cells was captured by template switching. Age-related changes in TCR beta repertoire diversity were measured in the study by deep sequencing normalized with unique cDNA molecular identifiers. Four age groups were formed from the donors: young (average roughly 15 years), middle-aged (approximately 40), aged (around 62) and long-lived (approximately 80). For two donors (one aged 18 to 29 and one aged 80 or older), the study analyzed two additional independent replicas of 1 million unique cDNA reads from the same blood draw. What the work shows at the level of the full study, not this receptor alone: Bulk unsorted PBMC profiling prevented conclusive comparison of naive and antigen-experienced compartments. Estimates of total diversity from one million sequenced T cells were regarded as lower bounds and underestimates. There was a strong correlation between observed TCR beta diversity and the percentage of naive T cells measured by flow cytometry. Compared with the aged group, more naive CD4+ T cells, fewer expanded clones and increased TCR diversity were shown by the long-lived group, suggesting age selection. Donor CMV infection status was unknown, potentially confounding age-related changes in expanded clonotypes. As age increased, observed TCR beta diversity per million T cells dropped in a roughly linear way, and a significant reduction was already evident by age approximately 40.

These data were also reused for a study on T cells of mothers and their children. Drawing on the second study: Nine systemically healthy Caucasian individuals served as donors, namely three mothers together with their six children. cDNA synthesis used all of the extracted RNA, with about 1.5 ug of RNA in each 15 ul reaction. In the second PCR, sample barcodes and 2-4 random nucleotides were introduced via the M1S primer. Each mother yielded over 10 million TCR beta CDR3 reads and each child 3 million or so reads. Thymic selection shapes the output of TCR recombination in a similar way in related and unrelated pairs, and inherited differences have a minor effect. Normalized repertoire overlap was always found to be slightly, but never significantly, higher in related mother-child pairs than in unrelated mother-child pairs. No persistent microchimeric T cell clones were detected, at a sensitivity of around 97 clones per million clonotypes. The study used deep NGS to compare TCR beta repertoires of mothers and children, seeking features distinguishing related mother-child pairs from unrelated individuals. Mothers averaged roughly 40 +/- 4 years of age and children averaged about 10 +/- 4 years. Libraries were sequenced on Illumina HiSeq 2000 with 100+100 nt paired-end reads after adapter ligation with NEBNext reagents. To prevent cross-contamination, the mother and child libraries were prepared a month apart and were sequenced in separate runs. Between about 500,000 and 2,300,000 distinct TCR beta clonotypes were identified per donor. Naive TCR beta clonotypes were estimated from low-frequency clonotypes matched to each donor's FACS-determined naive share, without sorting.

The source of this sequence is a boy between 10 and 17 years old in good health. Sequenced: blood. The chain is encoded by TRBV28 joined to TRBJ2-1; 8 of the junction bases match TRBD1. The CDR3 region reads CASRRPGTGGINEQFF. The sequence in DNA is TGTGCCAGCAGACGCCCTGGCACAGGGGGGATCAATGAGCAGTTCTTC.